This TCR beta chain was sequenced in a study of ipilimumab plus nivolumab after autologous stem cell transplantation. CDR1 and CDR2 from the germline V gene are SGDLS and YYNGEE. The CDR3 is 19 residues long. Germline trimming cut 3 bases from V and 2 bases from J; bases unmatched to any gene: 8. Ipilimumab, 1 mg/kg, started 14 to 28 days after autologous transplant. Through week 26, nivolumab 3 mg/kg IV was given weeks 1, 4, 7, 10, then biweekly. Only in-frame clones appear in the TCRdb table, and some are missing; sequencing was by immunoSEQ multiplex PCR. Seen here are 10,000 or so clones, nearly 80% observed once, and the top ten hold around 8%.

This TCR was sampled from a male donor with diffuse large B-cell lymphoma. This chain joins TRBV9 and TRBJ2-1; TRBD2 aligns across 16 bases. The sample was PBMCs, taken in a trial of ipilimumab plus nivolumab as post-transplant consolidation. The CDR3 nucleotides are TGTGCCAGCAGCGCGTCTCCGGGACTAGCGGGGGGGCCCTACAATGAGCAGTTCTTC. As protein: CASSASPGLAGGPYNEQFF. Variable domain in full (rest from reference TRBV9 and TRBJ2-1): DSGVTQTPKHLITATGQRVTLRCSPRSGDLSVYWYQQSLDQGLQFLIQYYNGEERAKGNILERFSAQQFPDLHSELNLSSLELGDSALYFCASSASPGLAGGPYNEQFFGPGTRLTVL.